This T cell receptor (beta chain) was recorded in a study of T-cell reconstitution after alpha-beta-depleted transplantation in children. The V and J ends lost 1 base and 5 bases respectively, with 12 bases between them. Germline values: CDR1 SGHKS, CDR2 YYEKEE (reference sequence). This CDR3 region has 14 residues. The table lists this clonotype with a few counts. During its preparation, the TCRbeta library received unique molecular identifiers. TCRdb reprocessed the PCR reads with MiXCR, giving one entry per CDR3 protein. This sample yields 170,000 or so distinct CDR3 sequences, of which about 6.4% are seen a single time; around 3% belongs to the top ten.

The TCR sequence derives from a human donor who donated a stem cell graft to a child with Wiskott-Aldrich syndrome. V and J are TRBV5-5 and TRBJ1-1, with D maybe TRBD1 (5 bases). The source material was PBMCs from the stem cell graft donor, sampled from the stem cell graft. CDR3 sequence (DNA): TGTGCCAGCAGCTTGATACAAGGGGAAACTGAAGCTTTCTTT. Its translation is CASSLIQGETEAFF. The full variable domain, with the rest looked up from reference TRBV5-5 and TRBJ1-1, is DAGVTQSPTHLIKTRGQQVTLRCSPISGHKSVSWYQQVLGQGPQFIFQYYEKEERGRGNFPDRFSARQFPNYSSELNVNALLLGDSALYLCASSLIQGETEAFFGQGTRLTVV.